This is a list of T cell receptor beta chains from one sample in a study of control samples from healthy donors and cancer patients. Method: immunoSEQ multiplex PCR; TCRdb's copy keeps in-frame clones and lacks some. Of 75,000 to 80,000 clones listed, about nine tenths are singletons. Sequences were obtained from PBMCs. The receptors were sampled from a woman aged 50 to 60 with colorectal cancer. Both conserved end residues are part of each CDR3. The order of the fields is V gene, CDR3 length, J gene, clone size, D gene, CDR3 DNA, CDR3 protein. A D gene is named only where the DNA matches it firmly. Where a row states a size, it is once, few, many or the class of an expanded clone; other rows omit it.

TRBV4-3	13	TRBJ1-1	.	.	TGCGCCAGCAGCTTTACAGAGAACACTGAAGCTTTCTTT	CASSFTENTEAFF
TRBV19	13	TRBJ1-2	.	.	TGTGCCAGTAACAGAAATACTAACTATGGCTACACCTTC	CASNRNTNYGYTF
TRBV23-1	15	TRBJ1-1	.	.	TGCGCCAGCAGTCCCTCCGATTTCGGAGGCACTGAAGCTTTCTTT	CASSPSDFGGTEAFF
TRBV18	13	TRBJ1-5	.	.	TGTGCCAGCTCACCCGGAGACAGACAGCCCCAGCATTTT	CASSPGDRQPQHF
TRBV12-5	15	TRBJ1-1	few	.	TGTGCTAGTGGTTTGCCAACCGGAGGGGGCACTGAAGCTTTCTTT	CASGLPTGGGTEAFF
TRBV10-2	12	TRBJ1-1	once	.	TGCGCCAGCAACGGGGGCGAGACTGAAGCTTTCTTT	CASNGGETEAFF
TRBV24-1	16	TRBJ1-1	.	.	TGTGCCACCAGTGATAATTCGGGGGGCCGGAGCACTGAAGCTTTCTTT	CATSDNSGGRSTEAFF
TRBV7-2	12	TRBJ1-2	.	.	TGTGCCAGCAGCTTATCTACGGATGGCTACACCTTC	CASSLSTDGYTF
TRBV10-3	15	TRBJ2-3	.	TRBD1	TGTGCCATCAATCCCGGGACAGGGGGCGCAGATACGCAGTATTTT	CAINPGTGGADTQYF
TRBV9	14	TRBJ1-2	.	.	TGTGCCAGCAGCGTAGATCCGGGGGCGTCTGGCTACACCTTC	CASSVDPGASGYTF
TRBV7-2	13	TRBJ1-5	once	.	TGTGCCAGCAGCTTACAGGGATATCAGCCCCAGCATTTT	CASSLQGYQPQHF
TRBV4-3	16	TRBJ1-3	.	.	TGCGCCAGCAGCCAAGATGGGGGGGCGCGAGGAAACACCATATATTTT	CASSQDGGARGNTIYF
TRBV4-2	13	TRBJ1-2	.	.	TGTGCCAGCAGCCAAGGGCAGGGAGTGGACTACACCTTC	CASSQGQGVDYTF
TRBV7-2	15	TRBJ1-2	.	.	TGTGCCAGCAGCTTAGGTGGGGCCAGACTACTTGGCTACACCTTC	CASSLGGARLLGYTF
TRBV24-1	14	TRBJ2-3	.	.	TGTGCCACCAGTGATTTTAAGGGAACAGATACGCAGTATTTT	CATSDFKGTDTQYF
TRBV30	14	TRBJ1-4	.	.	TGTGCCTGGAGTTCTTACTTAGGGGTTGAAAAACTGTTTTTT	CAWSSYLGVEKLFF
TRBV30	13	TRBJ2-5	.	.	TGTGCCTGGAGTGTACCCGGCTCCGGGTCCCAGTACTTC	CAWSVPGSGSQYF
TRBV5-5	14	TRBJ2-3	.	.	TGTGCCAGCAGCGAGGGATGGAGCACAGATACGCAGTATTTT	CASSEGWSTDTQYF
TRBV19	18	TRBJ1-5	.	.	TGTGCCAGTACTTCAAAAAAGGGGGTAGGGTTCCCCAATCAGCCCCAGCATTTT	CASTSKKGVGFPNQPQHF
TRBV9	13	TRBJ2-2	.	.	TGTGCCAGGGGGCGGCTAGCCGCCGGGGAGCTGTTTTTT	CARGRLAAGELFF
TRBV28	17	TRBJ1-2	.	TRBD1	TGTGCCAGCAGCCACAACCGGGACAGTTCTGTATGGTATGGCTACACCTTC	CASSHNRDSSVWYGYTF
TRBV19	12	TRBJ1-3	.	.	TGTGCCAGTAGTATGTCTGGAAACACCATATATTTT	CASSMSGNTIYF
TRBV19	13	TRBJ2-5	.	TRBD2	TGTGCCAGTAGTTCAATGACTAGCGAGACCCAGTACTTC	CASSSMTSETQYF
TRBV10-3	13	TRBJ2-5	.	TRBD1	TGTGCCATCAGCAAGACAGGGACGGAGACCCAGTACTTC	CAISKTGTETQYF
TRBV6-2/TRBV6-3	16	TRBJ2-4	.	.	TGTGCCAGCAGTTACTCGAGGGGGAGGTGGGGGAACATTCAGTACTTC	CASSYSRGRWGNIQYF
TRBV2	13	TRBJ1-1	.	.	TGTGCCAGCAGTGCGCTCCTTGAGACTGAAGCTTTCTTT	CASSALLETEAFF
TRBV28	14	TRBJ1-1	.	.	TGTGCCAGCAGTTTCAGGCCCCTGAACACTGAAGCTTTCTTT	CASSFRPLNTEAFF
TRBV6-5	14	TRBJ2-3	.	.	TGTGCCAGCAGTTACGGTCCATTCACAGATACGCAGTATTTT	CASSYGPFTDTQYF
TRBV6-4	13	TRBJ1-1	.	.	TGTGCCAGCAGATACAGGGAAGGCGCTGAAGCTTTCTTT	CASRYREGAEAFF
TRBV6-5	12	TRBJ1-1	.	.	TGTGCCAGCAGCTGGGACAAAACTGAAGCTTTCTTT	CASSWDKTEAFF
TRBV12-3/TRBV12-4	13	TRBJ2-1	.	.	TGTGCCAGCAGGCCCGACAGCTACAATGAGCAGTTCTTC	CASRPDSYNEQFF
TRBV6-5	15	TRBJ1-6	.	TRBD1	TGTGCCAGCAGCCGGGACAGGGCATCCGTTGAACCCCTCCACTTT	CASSRDRASVEPLHF
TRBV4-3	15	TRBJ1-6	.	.	TGCGCCAGCAGCCAAGATGGACTCCGTGGGTCACCCCTCCACTTT	CASSQDGLRGSPLHF
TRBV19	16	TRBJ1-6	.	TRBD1	TGTGCCAGTAGTCCCACAGGGGTGATCTATAATTCACCCCTCCACTTT	CASSPTGVIYNSPLHF
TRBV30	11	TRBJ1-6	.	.	TGTGCCTGGGGCGGGAGCTCACCCCTCCACTTT	CAWGGSSPLHF
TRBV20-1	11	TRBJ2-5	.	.	TGCAGTGCTAGGTTTACGGAGACCCAGTACTTC	CSARFTETQYF
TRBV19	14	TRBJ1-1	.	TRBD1	TGTGCCAGTATTCGGGACAGTCTGAACACTGAAGCTTTCTTT	CASIRDSLNTEAFF
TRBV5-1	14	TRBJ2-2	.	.	TGCGCCAGCAGAGGCAGGTCGAACACCGGGGAGCTGTTTTTT	CASRGRSNTGELFF
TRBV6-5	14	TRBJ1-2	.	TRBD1	TGTGCCAGCACTGGGACAGGATTCTTCTATGGCTACACCTTC	CASTGTGFFYGYTF
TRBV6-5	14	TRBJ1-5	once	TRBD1	TGTGCCAGCAGCTACGACAGGGGCAATCAGCCCCAGCATTTT	CASSYDRGNQPQHF
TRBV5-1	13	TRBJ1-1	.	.	TGCGCCAGCACTCGCGGCCTGAACACTGAAGCTTTCTTT	CASTRGLNTEAFF
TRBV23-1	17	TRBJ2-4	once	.	TGCGCCAGCAGTCACTCCACAGGTTTCCTAGCCAAAAACATTCAGTACTTC	CASSHSTGFLAKNIQYF
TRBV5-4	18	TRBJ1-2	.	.	TGTGCCAGCAGCTTGGGCGGCGGTCAGGGAGGATTCGGCTATGGCTACACCTTC	CASSLGGGQGGFGYGYTF
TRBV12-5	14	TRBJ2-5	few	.	TGTGCTAGTGGTTTGGTACCAGGGGAAGAGACCCAGTACTTC	CASGLVPGEETQYF
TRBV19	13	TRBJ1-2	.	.	TGTGCCAGTAGTGTCAGGGGATCGGACGGCTACACCTTC	CASSVRGSDGYTF
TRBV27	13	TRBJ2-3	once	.	TGTGCCAGCAGGGGACTTCGCACAGATACGCAGTATTTT	CASRGLRTDTQYF
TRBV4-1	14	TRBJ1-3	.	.	TGCGCCAGCAGCCAACAGGGATCCGGAAACACCATATATTTT	CASSQQGSGNTIYF
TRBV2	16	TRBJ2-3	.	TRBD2	TGTGCCAGCAGAGGGACTAGCGGGGGGGTAGGAGATACGCAGTATTTT	CASRGTSGGVGDTQYF
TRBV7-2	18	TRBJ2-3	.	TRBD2	TGTGCCAGCAGCTTTAACGGCGGGGGGGATTCTAGCACAGATACGCAGTATTTT	CASSFNGGGDSSTDTQYF
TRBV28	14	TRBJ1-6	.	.	TGTGCCAGCAGTTTCTCGGGACCTAATTCACCCCTCCACTTT	CASSFSGPNSPLHF